The 8 T cell receptor beta chains below were found in one sample sequenced in a study of shared clonotypes between healthy human individuals. CD45RO-negative cells were positively selected for CCR7, leaving out terminally differentiated effector memory CD45RA+ cells. The protocol was immunoSEQ multiplex PCR, while the TCRdb copy is restricted to in-frame clones and leaves out a portion. The table lists approximately 600,000 clones, roughly 95% of them singletons. The sequencing input was naive CD8+ T cells sorted from blood. Receptor source: a woman in her 30s in good health.

V usage is TRBV2 and J usage is TRBJ1-1; 7 nucleotides match TRBD1. Germline CDR1 SNHLY, CDR2 FYNNEI. V gave up 6 bases and J gave up 3 bases; unmatched junction bases: 10. This CDR3 comprises 15 residues. The CDR3 sequence is CASSETGSGDTEAFF. The CDR3 nucleotides read TGTGCCAGCAGCGAGACAGGGTCCGGGGACACTGAAGCTTTCTTT.

The CDR3 region is CASSLISYQETQYF. In DNA, the CDR3 is TGTGCCAGCAGCTTGATTTCCTACCAAGAGACCCAGTACTTC. V usage is TRBV5-5 and J usage is TRBJ2-5; D is undetermined. This CDR3 spans 14 amino acids. Germline V gives CDR1 SGHKS, CDR2 YYEKEE (reference sequence). V was pared by 1 base and J by 0 bases, with 7 bases between.

The chain uses TRBV11-2 and TRBJ2-2, with D possibly TRBD1 on 5 matching bases. V was clipped by 9 bases and J by 5 bases, with 16 bases between them. Germline-derived CDR1 and CDR2 are SGHAT and FQNNGV. This CDR3 has 14 residues. CDR3 in DNA: TGTGCCAGTACGCCCAGGGCCGCTACCGGGGAGCTGTTTTTT. This sequence encodes CASTPRAATGELFF.

This clone was counted a single time. The J gene is TRBJ2-3, the V gene TRBV27, with no clear D. There are 12 residues in the CDR3. V was pared by 5 bases and J by 7 bases, with 10 bases between. The germline V gene has CDR1 MNHEY and CDR2 SMNVEV (reference sequence). Written as DNA, the CDR3 is TGTGCCAGCAGTCTGGGCTGGAATACGCAGTATTTT. Protein product: CASSLGWNTQYF.

A remark on this clone: The junction does not match germline at one end; this may be a read error. The chain has TRBV7-6 and TRBJ1-4; the D is unclear. In germline, CDR1 is SGHVS, CDR2 FNYEAQ. The CDR3 covers 12 residues. The CDR3 sequence is CASSLASGGPIF. The CDR3 DNA is TGTGCCAGCAGCTTGGCCTCGGGTGGACCCATTTTT.

The chain is built from TRBV29-1 and TRBJ2-7; D is ambiguous. The germline V gene has CDR1 SQVTM and CDR2 ANQGSEA. CDR3 length equals 11 residues. V shed 3 bases and J shed 2 bases, with 5 bases lying between them. The CDR3 nucleotides are TGCAGCGTTGAGCAGACCTACGAGCAGTACTTC. Its protein product is CSVEQTYEQYF.

The CDR3 reads CASSLAGLAGPYTDTQYF. CDR3 DNA: TGCGCCAGCAGCTTGGCCGGACTAGCGGGCCCCTACACAGATACGCAGTATTTT. The rearrangement joins TRBV5-1 to TRBJ2-3; 11 nucleotides line up with TRBD2. Losses at the gene ends were 0 bases for V and 2 bases for J; bases not matched to a gene: 8. Germline-derived CDR1 and CDR2 are SGHRS and YFSETQ. The CDR3 covers 18 residues.

The count of this clone is one. The chain links TRBV11-1 to TRBJ2-7; TRBD2 might be the D (5 bases). V lost 5 bases and J 1 base, leaving 9 bases between the germline ends. Germline CDR1 SGHAT, CDR2 FQDESV (reference sequence). The CDR3 contains 13 residues. CDR3 sequence reads: CASSPDWSYEQYF. CDR3 DNA: TGTGCCAGCAGCCCGGACTGGTCCTACGAGCAGTACTTC.